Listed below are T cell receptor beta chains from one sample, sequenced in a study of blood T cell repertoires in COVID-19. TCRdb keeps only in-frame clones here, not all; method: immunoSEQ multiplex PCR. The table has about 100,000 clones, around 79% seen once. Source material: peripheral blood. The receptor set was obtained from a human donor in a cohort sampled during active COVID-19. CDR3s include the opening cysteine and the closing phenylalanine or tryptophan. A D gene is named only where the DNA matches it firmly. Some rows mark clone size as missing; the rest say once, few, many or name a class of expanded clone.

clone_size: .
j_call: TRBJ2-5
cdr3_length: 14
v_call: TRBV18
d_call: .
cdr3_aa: CASSPWQGIETQYF
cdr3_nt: TGTGCCAGCTCACCATGGCAGGGGATAGAGACCCAGTACTTC

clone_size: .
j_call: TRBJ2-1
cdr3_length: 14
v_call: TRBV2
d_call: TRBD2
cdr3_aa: CASSVQREEYEQFF
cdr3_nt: TGTGCCAGCAGTGTCCAGCGGGAGGAATATGAGCAGTTCTTC

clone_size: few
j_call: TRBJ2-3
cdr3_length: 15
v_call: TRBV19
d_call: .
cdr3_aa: CASSGSRSSTDTQYF
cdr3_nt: TGTGCCAGTAGTGGTTCCAGGTCGAGCACAGATACGCAGTATTTT

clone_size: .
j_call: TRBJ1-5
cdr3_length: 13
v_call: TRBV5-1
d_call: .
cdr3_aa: CASSPEGNQPQHF
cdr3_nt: TGCGCCAGCAGTCCCGAGGGCAATCAGCCCCAGCATTTT

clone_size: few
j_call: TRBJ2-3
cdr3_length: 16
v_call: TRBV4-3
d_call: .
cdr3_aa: CASSQEGGGATDTQYF
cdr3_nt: TGCGCCAGCAGCCAAGAGGGGGGAGGCGCCACAGATACGCAGTATTTT

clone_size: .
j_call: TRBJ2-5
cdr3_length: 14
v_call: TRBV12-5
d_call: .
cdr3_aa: CASGSDTNRETQYF
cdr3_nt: TGTGCTAGTGGTTCCGACACCAATCGGGAGACCCAGTACTTC

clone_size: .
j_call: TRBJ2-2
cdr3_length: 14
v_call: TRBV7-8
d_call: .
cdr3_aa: CASRLLGLTGELFF
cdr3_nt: TGTGCCAGCAGACTTTTGGGGCTAACCGGGGAGCTGTTTTTT

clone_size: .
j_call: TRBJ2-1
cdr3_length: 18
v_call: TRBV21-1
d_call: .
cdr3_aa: CASSKSGVAAPRNNEQFF
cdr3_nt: TGTGCCAGCAGCAAATCCGGAGTAGCGGCCCCTCGGAACAATGAGCAGTTCTTC

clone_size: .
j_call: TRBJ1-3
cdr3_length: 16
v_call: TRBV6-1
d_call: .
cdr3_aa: CASSEAPAVSGNTIYF
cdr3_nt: TGTGCCAGCAGTGAAGCCCCAGCGGTCTCTGGAAACACCATATATTTT

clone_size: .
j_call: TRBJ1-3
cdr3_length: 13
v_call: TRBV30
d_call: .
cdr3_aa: CAWTTDSGNTIYF
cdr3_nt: TGTGCCTGGACAACAGACTCTGGAAACACCATATATTTT

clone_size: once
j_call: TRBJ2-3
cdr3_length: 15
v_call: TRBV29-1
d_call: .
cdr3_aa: CSVEDRLRGTDTQYF
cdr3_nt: TGCAGCGTTGAAGATCGGCTGCGGGGCACAGATACGCAGTATTTT

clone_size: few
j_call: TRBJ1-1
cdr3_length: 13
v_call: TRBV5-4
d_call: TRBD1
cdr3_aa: CASSWTGSTEAFF
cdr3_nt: TGTGCCAGCAGCTGGACAGGTAGCACTGAAGCTTTCTTT

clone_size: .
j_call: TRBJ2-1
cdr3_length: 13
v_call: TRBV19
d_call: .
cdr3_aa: CASSISSLNEQFF
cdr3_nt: TGTGCCAGTAGTATTTCTAGTCTTAATGAGCAGTTCTTC

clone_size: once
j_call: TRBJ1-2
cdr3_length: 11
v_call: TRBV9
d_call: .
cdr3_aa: CASSVGNGYTF
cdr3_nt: TGTGCCAGCAGCGTAGGTAATGGCTACACCTTC

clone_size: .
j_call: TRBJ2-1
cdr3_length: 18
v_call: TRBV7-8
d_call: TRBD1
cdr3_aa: CASSLWTIKPGQGYEQFF
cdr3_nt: TGTGCCAGCAGCCTCTGGACGATAAAACCGGGACAGGGGTATGAGCAGTTCTTC

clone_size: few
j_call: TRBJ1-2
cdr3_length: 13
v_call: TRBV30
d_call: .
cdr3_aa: CAWSRRANYGYTF
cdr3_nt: TGTGCCTGGAGTCGCAGGGCTAACTATGGCTACACCTTC

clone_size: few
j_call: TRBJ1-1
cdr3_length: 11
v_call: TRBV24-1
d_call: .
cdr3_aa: CATSGGTRAFF
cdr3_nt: TGTGCCACCAGTGGCGGGACGAGGGCTTTCTTT

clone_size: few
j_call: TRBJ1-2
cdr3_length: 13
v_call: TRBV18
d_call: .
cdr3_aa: CASSPVQGYGYTF
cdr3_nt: TGTGCCAGCTCACCCGTTCAGGGCTATGGCTACACCTTC

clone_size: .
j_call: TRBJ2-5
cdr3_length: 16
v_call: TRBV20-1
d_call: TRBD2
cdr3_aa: CSASDNWAGGGETQYF
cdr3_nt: TGCAGTGCTAGTGACAATTGGGCGGGAGGAGGAGAGACCCAGTACTTC

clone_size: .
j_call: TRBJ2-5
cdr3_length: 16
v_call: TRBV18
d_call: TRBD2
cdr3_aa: CASSSGLAGGQETQYF
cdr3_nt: TGTGCCAGCTCATCGGGACTAGCGGGAGGCCAAGAGACCCAGTACTTC

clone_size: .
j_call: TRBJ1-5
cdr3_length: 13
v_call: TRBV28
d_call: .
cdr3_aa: CASLSGIGQPQHF
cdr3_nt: TGTGCCAGCCTCTCGGGGATAGGTCAGCCCCAGCATTTT

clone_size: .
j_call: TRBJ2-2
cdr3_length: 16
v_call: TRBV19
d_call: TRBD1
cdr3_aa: CASSRRAGQESGELFF
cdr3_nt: TGTGCCAGTAGTCGGAGGGCGGGACAGGAATCCGGGGAGCTGTTTTTT

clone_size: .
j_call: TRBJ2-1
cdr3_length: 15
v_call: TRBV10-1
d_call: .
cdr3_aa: CASSEVGADKNEQFF
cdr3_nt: TGCGCCAGCAGTGAGGTGGGGGCAGATAAGAATGAGCAGTTCTTC

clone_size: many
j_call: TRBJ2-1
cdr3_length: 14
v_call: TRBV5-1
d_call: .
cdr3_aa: CASSLGSGVREQFF
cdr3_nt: TGCGCCAGCAGCTTGGGGTCCGGGGTTAGGGAGCAGTTCTTC

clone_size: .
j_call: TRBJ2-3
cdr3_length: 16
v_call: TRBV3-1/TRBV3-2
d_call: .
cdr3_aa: CASSHRLRESTDTQYF
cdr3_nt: TGTGCCAGCAGCCACCGTCTACGGGAGTCCACAGATACGCAGTATTTT

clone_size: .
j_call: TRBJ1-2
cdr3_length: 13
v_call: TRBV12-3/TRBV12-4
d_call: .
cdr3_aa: CASSLWGGLGYTF
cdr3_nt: TGTGCCAGCAGTTTATGGGGGGGGCTTGGCTACACCTTC

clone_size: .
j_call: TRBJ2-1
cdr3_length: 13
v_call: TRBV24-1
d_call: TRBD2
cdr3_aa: CATGTSGSYEQFF
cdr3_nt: TGTGCCACCGGGACTAGCGGGAGTTATGAGCAGTTCTTC

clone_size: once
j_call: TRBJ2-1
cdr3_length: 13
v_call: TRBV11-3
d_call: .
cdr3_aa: CASSLGPGNEQFF
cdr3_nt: TGTGCCAGCAGCTTAGGCCCCGGCAATGAGCAGTTCTTC

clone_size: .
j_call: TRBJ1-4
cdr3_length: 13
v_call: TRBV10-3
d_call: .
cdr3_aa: CAISGAENEKLFF
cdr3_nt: TGTGCCATCAGTGGGGCAGAAAATGAAAAACTGTTTTTT

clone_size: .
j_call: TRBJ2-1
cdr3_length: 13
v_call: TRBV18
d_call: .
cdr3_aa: CASSLIAYNEQFF
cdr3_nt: TGTGCCAGCTCACTTATCGCCTACAATGAGCAGTTCTTC

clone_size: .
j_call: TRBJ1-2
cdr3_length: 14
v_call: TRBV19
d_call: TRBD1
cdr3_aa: CASRTGQGLFGYTF
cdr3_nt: TGTGCCAGTAGAACTGGACAGGGATTATTTGGCTACACCTTC

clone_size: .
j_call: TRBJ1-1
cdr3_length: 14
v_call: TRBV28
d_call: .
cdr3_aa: CASSFWGGNTEAFF
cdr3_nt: TGTGCCAGCAGTTTTTGGGGGGGGAACACTGAAGCTTTCTTT

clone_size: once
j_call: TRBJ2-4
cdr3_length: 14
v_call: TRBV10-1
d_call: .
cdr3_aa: CASTPGGLENIQYF
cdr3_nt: TGCGCCAGCACTCCAGGAGGGCTCGAAAACATTCAGTACTTC

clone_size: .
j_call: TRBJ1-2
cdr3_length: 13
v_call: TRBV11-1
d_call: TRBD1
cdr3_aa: CASSQGAYYGYTF
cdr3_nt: TGTGCCAGCAGCCAGGGGGCCTACTATGGCTACACCTTC

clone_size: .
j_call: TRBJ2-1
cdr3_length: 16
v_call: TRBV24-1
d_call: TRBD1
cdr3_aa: CATSDYGQGRDNEQFF
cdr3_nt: TGTGCCACCAGTGACTACGGACAGGGGCGCGACAATGAGCAGTTCTTC

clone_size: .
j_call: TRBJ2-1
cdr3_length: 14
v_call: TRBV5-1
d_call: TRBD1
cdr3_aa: CASSYGQGRGEQFF
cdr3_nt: TGCGCCAGCAGCTACGGACAGGGAAGAGGTGAGCAGTTCTTC

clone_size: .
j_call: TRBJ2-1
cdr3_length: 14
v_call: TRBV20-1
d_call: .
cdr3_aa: CSASKGNSYNEQFF
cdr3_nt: TGCAGTGCTAGTAAGGGGAATTCCTACAATGAGCAGTTCTTC

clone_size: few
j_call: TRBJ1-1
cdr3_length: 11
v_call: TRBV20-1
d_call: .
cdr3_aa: CSARVPIGAFF
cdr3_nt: TGCAGTGCTAGAGTGCCAATCGGAGCTTTCTTT

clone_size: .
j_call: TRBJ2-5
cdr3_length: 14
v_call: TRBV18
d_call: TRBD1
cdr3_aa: CASSPQGAEETQYF
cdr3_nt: TGTGCCAGCTCACCCCAGGGGGCCGAAGAGACCCAGTACTTC

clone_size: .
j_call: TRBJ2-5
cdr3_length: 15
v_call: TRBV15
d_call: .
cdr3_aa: CATSRDLVGAETQYF
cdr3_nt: TGTGCCACCAGCAGAGATCTTGTGGGGGCAGAGACCCAGTACTTC

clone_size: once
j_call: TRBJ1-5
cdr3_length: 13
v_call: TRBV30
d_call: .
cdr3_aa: CAWSASGNQPQHF
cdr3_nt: TGTGCCTGGAGCGCATCGGGCAATCAGCCCCAGCATTTT

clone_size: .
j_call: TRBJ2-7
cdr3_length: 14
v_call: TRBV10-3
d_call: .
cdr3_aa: CAISESGGTYEQYF
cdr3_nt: TGTGCCATCAGTGAGTCGGGCGGGACCTACGAGCAGTACTTC

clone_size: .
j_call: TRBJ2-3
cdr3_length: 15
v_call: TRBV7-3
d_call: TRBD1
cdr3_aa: CASSLPTGGSDTQYF
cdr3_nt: TGTGCCAGCAGCTTACCGACAGGGGGGTCAGATACGCAGTATTTT

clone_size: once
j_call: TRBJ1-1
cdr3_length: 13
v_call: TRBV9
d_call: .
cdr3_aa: CASSGGDNTEAFF
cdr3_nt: TGTGCCAGCAGCGGGGGAGATAACACTGAAGCTTTCTTT

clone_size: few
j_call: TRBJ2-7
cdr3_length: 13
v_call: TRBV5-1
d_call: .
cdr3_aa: CASSLTGSYEQYF
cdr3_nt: TGCGCCAGCAGCTTGACAGGCTCCTACGAGCAGTACTTC

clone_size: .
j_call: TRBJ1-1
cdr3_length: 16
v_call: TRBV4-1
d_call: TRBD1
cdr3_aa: CASSQTKTGLNTEAFF
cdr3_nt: TGCGCCAGCAGCCAAACCAAGACAGGGCTGAACACTGAAGCTTTCTTT

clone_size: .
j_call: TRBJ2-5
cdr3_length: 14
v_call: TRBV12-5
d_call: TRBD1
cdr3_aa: CASARGQGIETQYF
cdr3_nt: TGTGCTAGCGCCAGGGGACAGGGTATAGAGACCCAGTACTTC

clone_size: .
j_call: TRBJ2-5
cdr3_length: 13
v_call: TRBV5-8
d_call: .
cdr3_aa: CASRQGGQETQYF
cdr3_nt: TGTGCCAGCAGGCAGGGGGGACAAGAGACCCAGTACTTC

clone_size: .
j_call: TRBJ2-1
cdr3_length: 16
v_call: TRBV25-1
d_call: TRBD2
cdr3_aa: CASSEVGLAAYNEQFF
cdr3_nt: TGTGCCAGCAGTGAAGTGGGACTAGCGGCATACAATGAGCAGTTCTTC

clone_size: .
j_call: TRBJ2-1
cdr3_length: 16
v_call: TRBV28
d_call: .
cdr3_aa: CASSFLGQAIDNEQFF
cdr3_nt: TGTGCCAGCAGTTTTTTGGGCCAAGCCATAGACAATGAGCAGTTCTTC

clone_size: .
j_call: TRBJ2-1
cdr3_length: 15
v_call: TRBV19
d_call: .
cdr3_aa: CASSMEASSYNEQFF
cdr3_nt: TGTGCCAGTAGTATGGAGGCTAGCTCCTACAATGAGCAGTTCTTC

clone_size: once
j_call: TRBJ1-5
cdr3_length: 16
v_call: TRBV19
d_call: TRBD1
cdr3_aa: CASKGTGALSNQPQHF
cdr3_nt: TGTGCCAGTAAGGGGACAGGGGCGCTTAGCAATCAGCCCCAGCATTTT

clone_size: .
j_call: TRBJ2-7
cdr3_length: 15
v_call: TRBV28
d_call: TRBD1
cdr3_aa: CASSPPTGSLNEQYF
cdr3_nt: TGTGCCAGCAGTCCACCGACAGGGAGTTTAAACGAGCAGTACTTC